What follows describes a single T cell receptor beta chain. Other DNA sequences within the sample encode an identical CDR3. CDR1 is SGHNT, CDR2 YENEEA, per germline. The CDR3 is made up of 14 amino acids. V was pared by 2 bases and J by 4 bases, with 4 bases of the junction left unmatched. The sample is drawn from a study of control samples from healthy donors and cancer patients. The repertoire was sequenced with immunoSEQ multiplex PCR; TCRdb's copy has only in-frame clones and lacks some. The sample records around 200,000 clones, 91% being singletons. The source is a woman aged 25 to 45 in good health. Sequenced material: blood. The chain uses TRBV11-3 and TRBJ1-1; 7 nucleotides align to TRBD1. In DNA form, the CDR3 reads TGTGCCAGCAGCTTATCTCCAGGGGGCACTGAAGCTTTCTTT. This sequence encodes CASSLSPGGTEAFF.